The text below deals with one TCR beta chain. Method: immunoSEQ multiplex PCR; TCRdb's copy keeps in-frame clones and lacks some. This table holds about 300,000 clones, 90% found once. This record comes from a study of blood T cell repertoires in COVID-19. The CDR3 has 15 amino acids. V gave up 5 bases and J gave up 0 bases, with 10 bases separating them. CDR1 is MNHEY, CDR2 SMNVEV, per germline (reference sequence). Specimen: PBMCs or T cells enriched from blood (not recorded which). The receptor comes from a woman between 18 and 29 years old with acute COVID-19. V usage is TRBV27 and J usage is TRBJ2-2, with TRBD2 as a possible D gene (5 bases). In DNA form, the CDR3 reads TGTGCCAGCAGTCGGGGAACATCGAACACCGGGGAGCTGTTTTTT. Translation gives CASSRGTSNTGELFF.